What follows is one TCR beta chain and its context. Antigen specificity is unknown. This sample is drawn from a study of cytomegalovirus exposure and HLA in healthy donors. Study-level findings and limits: The authors later linked a missense DCLRE1C variant to TCR beta V- and J-gene trimming. A few V segments could not be told apart, such as TRBV6-2 and TRBV6-3, and were left out. In a later analysis, most CMV-associated TCR beta chains appeared HLA-restricted.

This CDR3 has 13 residues. Germline V gene data show CDR1 as MGHRA and CDR2 as YSYEKL. V dropped 6 bases and J dropped 1 base, with 8 bases sitting between them. The PCR employed 60 Vbeta primers together with 13 Jbeta primers. Only in-frame clones appear in the TCRdb table, and some are missing; sequencing was by immunoSEQ multiplex PCR. The sample has 150,000 or so clones; approximately 80% are singletons. Source material: PBMCs. This clonotype originated in a male donor in good health and CMV-seropositive. This chain joins TRBV4-1 and TRBJ2-3; D possibly corresponds to TRBD1 (5 bases). In DNA, the CDR3 is TGCGCCAGCAGTAAACAGGGCACAGATACGCAGTATTTT. Protein: CASSKQGTDTQYF.